This TCR beta chain comes out of a study of Ad26.COV2.S vaccination and SARS-CoV-2 variants. This CDR3 comprises 19 residues. The junction had 16 bases not matched to a gene; V was cut back by 3 bases and J by 7 bases. Germline values: CDR1 SGHKS, CDR2 YYEKEE (reference sequence). Stated treatment: 15 to 20 received Ad26.COV2.S at low or high dose, single or two shots; roughly five received placebo; per-sample allocation not given. Following the first vaccine or placebo injection, samples were taken on day 63. In Boston, the donor was an adult between 18-55 years of age. Study-level results: Responses of spike-specific T cells (both CD8+ and CD4+) reportedly showed substantial breadth after vaccination.

About this clone: The antigen is undetermined.

Produced via immunoSEQ multiplex PCR; TCRdb's table is partial and in-frame only. The table has 360,000 or so clones, around 91% seen once. The sequenced sample was peripheral blood, obtained in a trial of Ad26.COV2.S vaccine versus placebo. V gene TRBV5-5 combines with J gene TRBJ2-7; 16 nucleotides align to TRBD2. The source of this sequence is a person between 18 and 59 years old who received the Ad26.COV2.S COVID-19 vaccine or a placebo. The CDR3 protein is CASSYQKGTSGRATGEQYF. The DNA of the CDR3 is TGTGCCAGCAGCTACCAAAAGGGGACTAGCGGGAGGGCCACGGGGGAGCAGTACTTC.